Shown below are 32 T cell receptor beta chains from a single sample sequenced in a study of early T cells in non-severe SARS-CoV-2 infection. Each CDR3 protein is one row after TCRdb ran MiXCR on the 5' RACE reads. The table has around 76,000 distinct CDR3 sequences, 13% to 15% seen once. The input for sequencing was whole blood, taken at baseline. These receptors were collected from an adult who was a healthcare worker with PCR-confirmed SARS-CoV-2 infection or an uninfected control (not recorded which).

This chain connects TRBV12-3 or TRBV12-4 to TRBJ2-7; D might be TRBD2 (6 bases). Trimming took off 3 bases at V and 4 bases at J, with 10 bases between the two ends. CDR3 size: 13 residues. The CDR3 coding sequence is TGTGCCAGCAGTTTTTCGGGGACTTACGAGCAGTACTTC. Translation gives CASSFSGTYEQYF.

This chain's CDR3 is CASSPQGSRTDTQYF. The CDR3 region has the DNA TGTGCCAGCAGCCCACAGGGTAGTCGGACAGATACGCAGTATTTT. V and J are TRBV12-3 or TRBV12-4 and TRBJ2-3; D possibly corresponds to TRBD1 (6 bases). This CDR3 comprises 15 residues. The germline V and J ends were trimmed by 6 bases and 3 bases, with 16 bases remaining between them.

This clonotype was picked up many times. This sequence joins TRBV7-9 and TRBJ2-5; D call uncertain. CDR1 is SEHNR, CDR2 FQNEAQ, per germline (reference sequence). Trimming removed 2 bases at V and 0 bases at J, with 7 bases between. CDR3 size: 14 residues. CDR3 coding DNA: TGTGCCAGCAGCTTAAGGGAACACCAAGAGACCCAGTACTTC. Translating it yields CASSLREHQETQYF.

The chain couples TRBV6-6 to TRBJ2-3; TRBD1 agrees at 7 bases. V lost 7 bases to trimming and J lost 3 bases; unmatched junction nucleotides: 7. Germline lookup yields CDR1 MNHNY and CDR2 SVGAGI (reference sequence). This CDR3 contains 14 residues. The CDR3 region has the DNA TGTGCCAGCACACGACAGGGTCTAACAGATACGCAGTATTTT. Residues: CASTRQGLTDTQYF.

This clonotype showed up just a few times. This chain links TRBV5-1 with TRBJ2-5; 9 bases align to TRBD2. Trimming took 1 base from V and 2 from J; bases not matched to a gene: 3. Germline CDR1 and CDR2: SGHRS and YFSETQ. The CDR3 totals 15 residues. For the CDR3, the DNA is TGCGCCAGCAGCTTGCCGACTAGCGGTCAAGAGACCCAGTACTTC. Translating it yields CASSLPTSGQETQYF.

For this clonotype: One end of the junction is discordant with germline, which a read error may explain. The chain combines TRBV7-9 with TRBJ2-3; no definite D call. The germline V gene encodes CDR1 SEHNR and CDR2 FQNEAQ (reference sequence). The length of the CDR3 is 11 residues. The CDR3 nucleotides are TGTGCCAGCGGCTTGGCAGATACGCAGTATTTT. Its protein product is CASGLADTQYF.

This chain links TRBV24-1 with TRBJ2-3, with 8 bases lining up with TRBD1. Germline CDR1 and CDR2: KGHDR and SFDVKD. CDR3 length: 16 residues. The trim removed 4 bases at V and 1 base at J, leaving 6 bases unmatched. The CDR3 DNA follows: TGTGCCACCAGTGACCGGGGACAGGCCGGCACAGATACGCAGTATTTT. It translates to CATSDRGQAGTDTQYF.

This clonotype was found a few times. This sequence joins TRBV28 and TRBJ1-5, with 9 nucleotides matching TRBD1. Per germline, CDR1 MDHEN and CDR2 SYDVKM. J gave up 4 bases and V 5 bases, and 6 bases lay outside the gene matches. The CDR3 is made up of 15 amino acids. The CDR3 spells CASSRPGQGNQPQHF. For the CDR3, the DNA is TGTGCCAGCAGTCGACCGGGACAGGGTAATCAGCCCCAGCATTTT.

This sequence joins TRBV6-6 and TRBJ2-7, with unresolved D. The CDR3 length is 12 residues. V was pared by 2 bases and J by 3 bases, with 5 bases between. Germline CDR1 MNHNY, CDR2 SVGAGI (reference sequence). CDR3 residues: CASSYTSYEQYF. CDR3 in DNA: TGTGCCAGCAGTTACACCAGCTACGAGCAGTACTTC.

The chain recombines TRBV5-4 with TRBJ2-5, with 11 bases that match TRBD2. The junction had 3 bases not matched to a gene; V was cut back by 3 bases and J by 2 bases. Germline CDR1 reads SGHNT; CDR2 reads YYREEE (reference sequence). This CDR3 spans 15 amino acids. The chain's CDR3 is CASSSGTSGQETQYF. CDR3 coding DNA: TGTGCCAGCAGCTCAGGGACTAGCGGTCAAGAGACCCAGTACTTC.

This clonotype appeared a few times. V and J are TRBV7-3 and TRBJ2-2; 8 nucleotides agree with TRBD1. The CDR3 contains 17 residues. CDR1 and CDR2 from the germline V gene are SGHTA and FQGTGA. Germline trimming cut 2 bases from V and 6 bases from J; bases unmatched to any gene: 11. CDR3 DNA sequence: TGTGCCAGCAGCTTAGTCCAGGGGGCCGAGGCCGCCGGGGAGCTGTTTTTT. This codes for CASSLVQGAEAAGELFF.

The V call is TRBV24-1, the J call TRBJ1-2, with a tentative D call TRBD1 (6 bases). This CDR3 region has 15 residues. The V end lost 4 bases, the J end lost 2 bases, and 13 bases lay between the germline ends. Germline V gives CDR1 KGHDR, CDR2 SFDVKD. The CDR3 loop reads CATSDPGDTNYGYTF. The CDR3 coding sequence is TGTGCCACCAGTGACCCTGGGGACACGAACTATGGCTACACCTTC.

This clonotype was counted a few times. The CDR3 loop reads CAISESGSGGDEQFF. As DNA, the CDR3 is TGTGCCATCAGTGAAAGCGGCAGCGGGGGGGATGAGCAGTTCTTC. J is TRBJ2-1 and V is TRBV10-3, with 10 bases fitting TRBD2. The CDR3 totals 15 residues. Germline trimming cut 3 bases from V and 8 bases from J; bases unmatched to any gene: 7. The germline V gene has CDR1 ENHRY and CDR2 SYGVKD.

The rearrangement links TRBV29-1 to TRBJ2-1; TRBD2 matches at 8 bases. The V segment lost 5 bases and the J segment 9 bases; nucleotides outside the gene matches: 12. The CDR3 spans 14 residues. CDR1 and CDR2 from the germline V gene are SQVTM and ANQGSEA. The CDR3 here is CSVLSSGSFTEQFF. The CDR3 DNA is TGCAGCGTTTTGTCAAGCGGGAGTTTCACTGAGCAGTTCTTC.

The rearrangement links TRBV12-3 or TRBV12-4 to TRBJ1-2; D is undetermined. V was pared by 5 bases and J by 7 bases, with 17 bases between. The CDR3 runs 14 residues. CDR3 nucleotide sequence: TGTGCCAGCAGTCCCATCATTGGGGTGGGTGGCTACACCTTC. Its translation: CASSPIIGVGGYTF.

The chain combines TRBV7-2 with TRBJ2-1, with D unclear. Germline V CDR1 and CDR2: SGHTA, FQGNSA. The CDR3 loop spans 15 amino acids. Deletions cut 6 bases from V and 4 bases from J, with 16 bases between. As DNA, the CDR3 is TGTGCCAGCAGGAAGGATCGCCAACTTTACAATGAGCAGTTCTTC. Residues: CASRKDRQLYNEQFF. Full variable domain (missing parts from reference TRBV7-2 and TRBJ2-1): GAGVSQSPSNKVTEKGKDVELRCDPISGHTALYWYRQSLGQGLEFLIYFQGNSAPDKSGLPSDRFSAERTGGSVSTLTIQRTQQEDSAVYLCASRKDRQLYNEQFFGPGTRLTVL.

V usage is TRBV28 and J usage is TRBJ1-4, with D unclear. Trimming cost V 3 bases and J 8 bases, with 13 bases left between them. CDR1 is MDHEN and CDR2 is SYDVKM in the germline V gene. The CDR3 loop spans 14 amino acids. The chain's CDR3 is CASSLLSFGEKLFF. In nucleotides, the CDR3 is TGTGCCAGCAGTTTGCTCTCTTTTGGGGAAAAACTGTTTTTT.

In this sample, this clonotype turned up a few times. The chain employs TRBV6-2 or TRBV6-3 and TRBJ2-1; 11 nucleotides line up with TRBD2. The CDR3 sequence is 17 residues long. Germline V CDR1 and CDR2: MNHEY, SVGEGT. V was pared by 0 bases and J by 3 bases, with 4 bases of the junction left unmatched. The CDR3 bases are TGTGCCAGCAGTTACTCTCCGACTAGCGGGATCTACAATGAGCAGTTCTTC. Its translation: CASSYSPTSGIYNEQFF.

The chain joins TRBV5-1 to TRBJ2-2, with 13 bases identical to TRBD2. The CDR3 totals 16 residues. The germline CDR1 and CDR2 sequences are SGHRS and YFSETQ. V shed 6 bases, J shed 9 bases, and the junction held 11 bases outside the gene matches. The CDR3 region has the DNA TGCGCCAGCACCCCGACGGGGACTAGCGGGAATAGGGAGCTGTTTTTT. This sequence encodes CASTPTGTSGNRELFF.

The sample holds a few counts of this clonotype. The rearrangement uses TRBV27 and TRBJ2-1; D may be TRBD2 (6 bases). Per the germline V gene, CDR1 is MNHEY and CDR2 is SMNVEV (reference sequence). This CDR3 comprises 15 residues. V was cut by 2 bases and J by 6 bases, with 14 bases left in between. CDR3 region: CASSLMGGLVNEQFF. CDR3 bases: TGTGCCAGCAGTTTAATGGGGGGACTGGTCAATGAGCAGTTCTTC.

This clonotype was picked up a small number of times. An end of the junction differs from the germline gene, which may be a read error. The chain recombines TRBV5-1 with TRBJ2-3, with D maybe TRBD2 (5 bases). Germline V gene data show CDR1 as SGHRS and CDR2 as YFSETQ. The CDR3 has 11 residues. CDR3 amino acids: CASSEEDRQYF. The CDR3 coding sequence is TGCGCCAGCAGCGAGGAGGATAGGCAGTATTTT. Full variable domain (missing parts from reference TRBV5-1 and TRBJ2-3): KAGVTQTPRYLIKTRGQQVTLSCSPISGHRSVSWYQQTPGQGLQFLFEYFSETQRNKGNFPGRFSGRQFSNSRSEMNVSTLELGDSALYLCASSEEDRQYFGPGTRLTVL.

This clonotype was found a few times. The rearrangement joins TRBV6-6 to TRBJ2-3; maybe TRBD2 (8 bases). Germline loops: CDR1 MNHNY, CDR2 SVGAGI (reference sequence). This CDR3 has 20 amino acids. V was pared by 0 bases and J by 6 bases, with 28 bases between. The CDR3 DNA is TGTGCCAGCAGTTACTCAACAGGGGTGATAACTAGCGGAGTGGAGGATACGCAGTATTTT. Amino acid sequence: CASSYSTGVITSGVEDTQYF.

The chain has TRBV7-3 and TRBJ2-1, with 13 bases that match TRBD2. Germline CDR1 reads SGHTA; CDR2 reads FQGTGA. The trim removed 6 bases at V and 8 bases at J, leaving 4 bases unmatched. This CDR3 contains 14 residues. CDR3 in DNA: TGTGCCAGCAGGAGGACTAGCGGGAGCCATGAGCAGTTCTTC. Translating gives CASRRTSGSHEQFF.

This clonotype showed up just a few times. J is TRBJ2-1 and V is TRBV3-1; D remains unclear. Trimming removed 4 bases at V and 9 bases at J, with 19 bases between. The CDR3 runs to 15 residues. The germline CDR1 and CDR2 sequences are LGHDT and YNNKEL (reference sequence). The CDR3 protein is CASSPIVTAAGEQFF. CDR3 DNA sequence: TGTGCCAGCAGCCCTATCGTGACTGCCGCAGGTGAGCAGTTCTTC.

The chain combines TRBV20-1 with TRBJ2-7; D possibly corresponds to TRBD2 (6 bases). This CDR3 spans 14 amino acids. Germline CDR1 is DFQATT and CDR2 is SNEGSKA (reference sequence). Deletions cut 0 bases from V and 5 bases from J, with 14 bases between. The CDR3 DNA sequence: TGCAGTGCTAGAGATAGGCGGGAATGGGACGAGCAGTACTTC. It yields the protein CSARDRREWDEQYF.

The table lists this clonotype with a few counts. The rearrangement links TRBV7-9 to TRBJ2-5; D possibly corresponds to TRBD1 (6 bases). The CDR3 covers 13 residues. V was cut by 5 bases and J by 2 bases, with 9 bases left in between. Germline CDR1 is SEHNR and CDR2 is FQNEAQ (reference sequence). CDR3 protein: CASSHGQQETQYF. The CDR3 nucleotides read TGTGCCAGCAGCCACGGACAGCAAGAGACCCAGTACTTC.

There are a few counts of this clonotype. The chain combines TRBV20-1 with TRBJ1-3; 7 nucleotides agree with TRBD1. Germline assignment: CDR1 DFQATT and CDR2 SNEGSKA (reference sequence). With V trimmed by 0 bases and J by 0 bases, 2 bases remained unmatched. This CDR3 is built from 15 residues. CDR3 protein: CSARDGDSSGNTIYF. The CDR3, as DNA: TGCAGTGCTAGAGATGGGGACAGCTCTGGAAACACCATATATTTT.

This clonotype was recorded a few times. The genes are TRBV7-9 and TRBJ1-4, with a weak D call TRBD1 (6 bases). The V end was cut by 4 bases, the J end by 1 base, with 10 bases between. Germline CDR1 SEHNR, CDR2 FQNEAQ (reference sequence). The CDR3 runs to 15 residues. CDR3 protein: CASSSPTGTNEKLFF. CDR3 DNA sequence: TGTGCCAGCAGCTCCCCGACAGGAACTAATGAAAAACTGTTTTTT.

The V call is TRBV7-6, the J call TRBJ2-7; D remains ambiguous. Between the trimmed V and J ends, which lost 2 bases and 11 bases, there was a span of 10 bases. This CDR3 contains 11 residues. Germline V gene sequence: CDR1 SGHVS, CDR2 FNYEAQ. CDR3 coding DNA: TGTGCCAGCAGCTTACAACCCGGCGAGTACTTC. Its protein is CASSLQPGEYF.

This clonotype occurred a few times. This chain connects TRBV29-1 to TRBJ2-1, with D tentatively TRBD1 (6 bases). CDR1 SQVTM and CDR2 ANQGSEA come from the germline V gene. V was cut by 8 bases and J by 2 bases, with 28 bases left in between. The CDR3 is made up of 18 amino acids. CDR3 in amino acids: CSPYWGPSAPYTYNEQFF. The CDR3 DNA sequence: TGCAGCCCCTACTGGGGGCCAAGTGCTCCCTACACCTACAATGAGCAGTTCTTC.

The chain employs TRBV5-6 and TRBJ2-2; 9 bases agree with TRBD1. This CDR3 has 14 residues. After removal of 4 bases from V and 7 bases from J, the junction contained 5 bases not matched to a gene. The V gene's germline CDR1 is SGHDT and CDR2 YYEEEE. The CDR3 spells CASSLGQGFGELFF. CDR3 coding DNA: TGTGCCAGCAGCCTGGGACAGGGATTCGGGGAGCTGTTTTTT.

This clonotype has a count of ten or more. The CDR3 bases are TGTGCCAGCAGCTCCCGGGACAGGGGCGGGGATGAGCAGTTCTTC. This gives the protein CASSSRDRGGDEQFF. The V gene is TRBV7-9, the J gene TRBJ2-1, with 10 positions matching TRBD1. This CDR3 region has 15 residues. CDR1 and CDR2 (germline): SEHNR, FQNEAQ (reference sequence). V shed 4 bases, J shed 8 bases, and the junction held 8 bases outside the gene matches.